Listed below are T cell receptor beta chains from one sample, sequenced in a study of blood T cells in healthy people across ages. One entry per CDR3 protein results from TCRdb running MiXCR on the 5' RACE reads. This sample has hundreds of thousands of distinct CDR3 sequences; more than 45% occur once, and the top ten carry about 14%. Material: blood. The receptors originated from an elderly woman in good health. CDR3s include the opening cysteine and the closing phenylalanine or tryptophan. D genes are given only for firm matches. The size of a clone is reported for some rows only, either as once, few or many, or as a class for expanded clones.

abundance	v_gene	j_gene	d_gene	CDR3nt	CDR3aa
-	TRBV2	TRBJ1-4	-	TGTGCCAGCAGCCAGGGGCTAACAACTAATGAAAAACTGTTTTTT	CASSQGLTTNEKLFF
many	TRBV18	TRBJ1-2	-	TGTGCCAGCTCCTCGACAGATAACTATGGCTACACCTTC	CASSSTDNYGYTF
-	TRBV7-9	TRBJ2-3	TRBD2	TGTGCCAGCAGCTTAAAAGCGGGAGTGTCAGATACGCAGTATTTT	CASSLKAGVSDTQYF
-	TRBV5-6	TRBJ2-4	-	TGTGCCAGCAGCTATAAGTCTCGAGAGTACTTC	CASSYKSREYF
few	TRBV12-3/TRBV12-4	TRBJ1-1	TRBD1	TGTGCCAGCAGCCGAGACAGGGGGTCTTTGATAGTTTTCTTT	CASSRDRGSLIVFF
many	TRBV28	TRBJ2-3	-	TGTGCCAGCACCGACCCAACTAGCATCCCCACCGCCCTCACAGATACGCAGTATTTT	CASTDPTSIPTALTDTQYF
many	TRBV20-1	TRBJ2-3	-	TGCAGTGCTAGAATCGGGAGAAGCTCAGATACGCAGTATTTT	CSARIGRSSDTQYF
once	TRBV7-2	TRBJ1-4	-	TGTGCCAGCAGCTTAAGGGGCAGTCAGAATGAAAAACTGTTTTTT	CASSLRGSQNEKLFF
many	TRBV12-3/TRBV12-4	TRBJ1-6	TRBD1	TGTGCCAGCAAACCTTCGGACAGGGTCTCACCCCTCCACTTT	CASKPSDRVSPLHF
-	TRBV28	TRBJ2-7	-	TGTGCCAGCAGTCCACGGACAGCACCTAGCTCCTACGAGCAGTACTTC	CASSPRTAPSSYEQYF